The entry below describes one TCR beta chain. Its antigen is unknown. This sample is part of a study of monozygotic twins with inflammatory bowel disease. Findings and caveats of the study: Distinguishing T cell subtypes was not possible. Healthy co-twins had higher TCRbeta inverse Simpson diversity than their IBD twins.

Researchers used template switching to add UMIs featuring a 6-nucleotide sample barcode. TCRdb re-analyzed the 5' RACE reads; it lists each CDR3 protein once, without DNA. In total, the table holds around 150,000 distinct CDR3 sequences. The CDR3 has 17 amino acids. CDR1 and CDR2 (germline): LNHDA, SQIVND (reference sequence). V is TRBV19 and J is TRBJ2-5; there is no DNA to check the TCRdb D call of TRBD2. Sequencing input: blood. The receptor's source is a human donor with ulcerative colitis or Crohn's disease, or a healthy co-twin of an affected twin (not recorded which). CDR3 residues: CASSTGRRLAKQETQYF.